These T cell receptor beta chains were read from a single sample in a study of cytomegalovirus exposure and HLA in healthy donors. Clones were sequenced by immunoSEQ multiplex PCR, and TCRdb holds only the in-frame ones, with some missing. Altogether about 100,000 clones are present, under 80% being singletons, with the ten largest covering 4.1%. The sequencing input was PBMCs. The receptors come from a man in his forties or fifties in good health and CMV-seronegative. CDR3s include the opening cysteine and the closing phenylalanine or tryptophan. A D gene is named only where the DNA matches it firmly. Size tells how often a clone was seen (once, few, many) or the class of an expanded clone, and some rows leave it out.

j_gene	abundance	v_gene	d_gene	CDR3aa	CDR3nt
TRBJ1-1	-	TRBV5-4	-	CASSLSEGGRGTEAFF	TGTGCCAGCAGCTTGAGCGAGGGGGGGCGGGGCACTGAAGCTTTCTTT
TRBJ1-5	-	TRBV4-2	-	CASSQEGLGQGQPQHF	TGTGCCAGCAGCCAAGAAGGTTTGGGGCAGGGACAGCCCCAGCATTTT
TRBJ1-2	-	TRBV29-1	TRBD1	CSVDGTGGGYGYTF	TGCAGCGTCGACGGGACAGGGGGAGGCTATGGCTACACCTTC
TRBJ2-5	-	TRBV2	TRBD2	CATSGTRQETQYF	TGTGCCACCTCCGGGACTAGACAAGAGACCCAGTACTTC
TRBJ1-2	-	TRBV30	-	CAWEQGGYGYTF	TGTGCCTGGGAACAAGGGGGCTATGGCTACACCTTC
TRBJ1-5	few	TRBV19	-	CASMGGSGNQPQHF	TGTGCCAGTATGGGGGGGTCGGGCAATCAGCCCCAGCATTTT
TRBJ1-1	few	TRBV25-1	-	CASSELARGPRANTEAFF	TGTGCCAGCAGTGAACTCGCAAGGGGCCCCCGGGCGAACACTGAAGCTTTCTTT
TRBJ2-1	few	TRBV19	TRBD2	CASTPSGGYNEQFF	TGTGCCAGTACCCCCAGCGGGGGATACAATGAGCAGTTCTTC
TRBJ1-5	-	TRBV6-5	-	CASRTDRRSQPQHF	TGTGCCAGCAGAACAGACAGACGGTCTCAGCCCCAGCATTTT
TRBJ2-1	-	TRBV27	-	CASSQGSLQFF	TGTGCCAGCAGTCAGGGATCCCTGCAGTTCTTC
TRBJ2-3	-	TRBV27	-	CASSPRRGTDTQYF	TGTGCCAGCAGTCCCCGGCGGGGCACAGATACGCAGTATTTT
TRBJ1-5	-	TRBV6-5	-	CASSPVSSNQPQHF	TGTGCCAGCAGCCCCGTATCTAGCAATCAGCCCCAGCATTTT
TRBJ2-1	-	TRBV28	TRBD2	CASIPLGPLGEGNEQFF	TGTGCCAGCATCCCTTTAGGTCCATTGGGGGAGGGCAATGAGCAGTTCTTC
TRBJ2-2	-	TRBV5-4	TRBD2	CASSPGGVTGELFF	TGTGCCAGCAGCCCGGGGGGGGTCACCGGGGAGCTGTTTTTT
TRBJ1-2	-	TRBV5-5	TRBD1	CASSPGQGGGYTF	TGTGCCAGCAGCCCGGGGCAGGGGGGTGGCTACACCTTC
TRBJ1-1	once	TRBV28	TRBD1	CASSPQGGPITEAFF	TGTGCCAGCAGTCCACAGGGGGGGCCGATAACTGAAGCTTTCTTT
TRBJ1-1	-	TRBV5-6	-	CASSPIGVVDTEAFF	TGTGCCAGCAGCCCAATAGGGGTTGTCGACACTGAAGCTTTCTTT
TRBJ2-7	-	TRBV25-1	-	CASSDYWFSEQYF	TGTGCCAGCAGTGATTACTGGTTTAGCGAGCAGTACTTC
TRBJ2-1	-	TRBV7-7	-	CASSPMTSSYNEQFF	TGTGCTAGCAGCCCCATGACAAGCTCCTACAATGAGCAGTTCTTC
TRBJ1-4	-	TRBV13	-	CASSLDWGDEKLFF	TGTGCCAGCAGCTTAGATTGGGGAGATGAAAAACTGTTTTTT
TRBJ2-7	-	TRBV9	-	CASSQSGGDFYEQYF	TGTGCCAGCAGCCAGTCTGGCGGGGACTTCTACGAGCAGTACTTC
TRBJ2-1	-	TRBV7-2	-	CATPRSDSYNEQFF	TGTGCCACTCCGAGGAGCGACTCCTACAATGAGCAGTTCTTC
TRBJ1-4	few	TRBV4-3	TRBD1	CASSQVQGTNEKLFF	TGCGCCAGCAGCCAGGTACAGGGGACTAATGAAAAACTGTTTTTT
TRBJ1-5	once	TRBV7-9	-	CASSLPSQPQHF	TGTGCCAGCAGCTTACCGAGCCAGCCCCAGCATTTT
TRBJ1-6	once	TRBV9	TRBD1	CASSETGYNSPLHF	TGTGCCAGCAGCGAGACAGGGTATAATTCACCCCTCCACTTT
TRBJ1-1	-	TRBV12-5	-	CASGLKGSPPFF	TGTGCTAGTGGTTTGAAGGGGTCACCCCCTTTCTTT
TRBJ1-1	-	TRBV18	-	CASSGSRVNTEAFF	TGTGCCAGCTCTGGGTCACGGGTGAACACTGAAGCTTTCTTT
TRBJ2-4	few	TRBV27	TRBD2	CASSSLAGGAKNIQYF	TGTGCCAGCAGTTCTCTAGCGGGAGGAGCCAAAAACATTCAGTACTTC
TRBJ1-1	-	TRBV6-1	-	CASSEVWRGTEAFF	TGTGCCAGCAGTGAAGTTTGGCGGGGGACTGAAGCTTTCTTT
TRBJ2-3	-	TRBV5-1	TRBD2	CASSLGLAGWADTQYF	TGCGCCAGCAGCTTGGGGCTAGCGGGGTGGGCGGATACGCAGTATTTT
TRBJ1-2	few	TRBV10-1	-	CASSENRIDYTF	TGCGCCAGCAGTGAGAACAGAATAGACTACACCTTC
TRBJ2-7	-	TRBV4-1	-	CASSQDSSYEQYF	TGCGCCAGCAGCCAAGATTCCAGCTACGAGCAGTACTTC
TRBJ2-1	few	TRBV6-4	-	CASSLGTRYNEQFF	TGTGCCAGCAGTCTGGGGACTCGCTACAATGAGCAGTTCTTC
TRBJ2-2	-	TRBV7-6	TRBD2	CASSLYRGVTGELFF	TGTGCCAGCAGCTTATACCGGGGGGTTACCGGGGAGCTGTTTTTT
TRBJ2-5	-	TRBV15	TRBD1	CATSQGSGTVLGTQYF	TGTGCCACCAGCCAAGGGTCGGGGACAGTCCTGGGGACCCAGTACTTC
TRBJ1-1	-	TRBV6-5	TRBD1	CASSYSAGGTEAFF	TGTGCCAGCAGTTACTCGGCAGGGGGCACTGAAGCTTTCTTT
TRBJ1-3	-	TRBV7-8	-	CASSLALEGNTIYF	TGTGCCAGCAGCTTGGCCCTCGAAGGAAACACCATATATTTT
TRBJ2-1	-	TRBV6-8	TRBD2	CASRASGGASEQFF	TGTGCCAGCAGGGCTAGCGGGGGGGCCAGTGAGCAGTTCTTC
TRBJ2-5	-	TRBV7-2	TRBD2	CASSLYSSGGANGETQYF	TGTGCCAGCAGCTTATATTCGAGCGGGGGCGCGAACGGAGAGACCCAGTACTTC
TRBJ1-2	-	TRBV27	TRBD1	CASTRQGAKGGYTF	TGTGCCAGCACCCGACAGGGGGCCAAGGGTGGCTACACCTTC
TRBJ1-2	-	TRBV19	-	CASLGGGYTF	TGTGCCAGCCTAGGTGGTGGCTACACCTTC
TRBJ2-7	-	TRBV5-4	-	CASSRVLRDYEQYF	TGTGCCAGCAGCAGGGTCCTGCGGGACTACGAGCAGTACTTC
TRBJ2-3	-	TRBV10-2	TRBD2	CASSVAREAGPTDTQYF	TGCGCCAGCAGTGTCGCCCGGGAAGCGGGGCCCACAGATACGCAGTATTTT
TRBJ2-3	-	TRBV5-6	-	CASSNLPVRATQYF	TGTGCCAGCAGCAACCTTCCAGTGCGGGCCACGCAGTATTTT
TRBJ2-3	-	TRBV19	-	CASSISAGDTQYF	TGTGCCAGTAGTATATCCGCGGGAGATACGCAGTATTTT
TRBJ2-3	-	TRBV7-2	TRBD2	CASSYSGGASGTDTQYF	TGTGCCAGCAGCTATAGCGGGGGGGCCTCAGGTACAGATACGCAGTATTTT
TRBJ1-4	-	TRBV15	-	CATRDSKTNEKLFF	TGTGCCACCAGGGACAGCAAAACTAATGAAAAACTGTTTTTT
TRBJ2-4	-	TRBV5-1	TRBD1	CASSSRTGEFAKNIQYF	TGCGCCAGCAGCTCCCGGACAGGGGAATTCGCCAAAAACATTCAGTACTTC
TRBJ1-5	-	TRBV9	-	CASSVGGSSNQPQHF	TGTGCCAGCAGCGTAGGAGGGAGTAGCAATCAGCCCCAGCATTTT